Below, 11 T cell receptor beta chains from the same sample are listed, as sequenced in a study of blood T cell repertoires in COVID-19. Libraries were prepared by immunoSEQ multiplex PCR; TCRdb keeps only in-frame clonotypes and omits some of them. The data show 250,000 to 350,000 clones, 75% to 90% seen once. The sequenced sample consisted of PBMCs or T cells enriched from blood (not recorded which). These receptors originate from a woman aged 25-40 years who had recovered from COVID-19.

This clone was detected only once. The chain carries TRBV7-9 and TRBJ1-2; 10 nucleotides agree with TRBD1. The CDR3 sequence is 16 residues long. Trimming took 5 bases from V and 8 from J; bases not matched to a gene: 14. Germline loops: CDR1 SEHNR, CDR2 FQNEAQ (reference sequence). CDR3 region: CASSQTGTGVPRGYTF. The CDR3 nucleotides are TGTGCCAGCAGCCAAACCGGGACAGGGGTCCCGAGGGGCTACACCTTC.

This chain links TRBV25-1 with TRBJ2-7; tentative D call: TRBD1 (5 bases). The CDR3 sequence is 11 residues long. Germline CDR1 is MGHDK and CDR2 is SYGVNS. Between the trimmed V and J ends, which lost 5 bases and 6 bases, there was a span of 8 bases. The CDR3 is CASSQGGEQYF. Here the CDR3 DNA reads TGTGCCAGCAGTCAGGGTGGCGAGCAGTACTTC.

The rearrangement links TRBV3-1 (or the pseudogene TRBV3-2) to TRBJ2-3; D remains ambiguous. This CDR3 spans 16 amino acids. With 1 base removed from V and 0 bases from J, the gap between germline ends came to 11 bases. Germline V CDR1 and CDR2: LGHDT, YNNKEL (reference sequence). The CDR3 DNA sequence: TGTGCCAGCAGCCAAGCCCCCAGGTCTAGCACAGATACGCAGTATTTT. Amino acids: CASSQAPRSSTDTQYF.

The gene calls are TRBV15 and TRBJ2-7; D is possibly TRBD1 (5 bases). The CDR3 extends over 14 amino acids. V was cut by 5 bases and J by 1 base, with 12 bases left in between. Germline V CDR1 and CDR2: LNHNV, YYDKDF (reference sequence). As DNA, the CDR3 is TGTGCCACCAGCCCCCCAGGGATTTCCTACGAGCAGTACTTC. It specifies CATSPPGISYEQYF. The complete variable domain, with remaining parts taken from reference TRBV15 and TRBJ2-7, reads DAMVIQNPRYQVTQFGKPVTLSCSQTLNHNVMYWYQQKSSQAPKLLFHYYDKDFNNEADTPDNFQSRRPNTSFCFLDIRSPGLGDTAMYLCATSPPGISYEQYFGPGTRLTVT.

This sequence joins TRBV27 and TRBJ2-4; 7 bases are a match to TRBD1. After removal of 4 bases from V and 0 bases from J, the junction contained 3 bases not matched to a gene. From germline, CDR1 is MNHEY and CDR2 SMNVEV (reference sequence). The CDR3 is 15 residues long. In DNA, the CDR3 is TGTGCCAGCAGTTCGGGACAGCTAGCCAAAAACATTCAGTACTTC. Translation: CASSSGQLAKNIQYF.

This clone showed up just once. The chain combines TRBV24-1 with TRBJ2-1, with 10 bases matching TRBD1. V was clipped by 9 bases and J by 5 bases; unmatched bases: 6. The germline V gene encodes CDR1 KGHDR and CDR2 SFDVKD. CDR3 length: 14 residues. The CDR3 sequence: CATSRQGANNEQFF. DNA for the CDR3: TGTGCCACCTCTCGACAGGGGGCTAACAATGAGCAGTTCTTC.

The J gene is TRBJ1-2, the V gene TRBV12-3 or TRBV12-4; 8 bases align to TRBD1. The ends lost 9 bases at V and 6 bases at J; junction bases unmatched: 6. This CDR3 contains 12 residues. CDR3 DNA sequence: TGTGCCAGTGCCAGGGGGCGGGATGGCTACACCTTC. Translation: CASARGRDGYTF.

The J gene is TRBJ2-3, the V gene TRBV5-1; 8 nucleotides align to TRBD2. V was clipped by 4 bases and J by 2 bases; unmatched bases: 6. This CDR3 is 15 amino acids long. Germline V gene data show CDR1 as SGHRS and CDR2 as YFSETQ. CDR3: CASSASGRATDTQYF. The CDR3 DNA reads as TGCGCCAGCAGCGCAAGCGGGAGAGCCACAGATACGCAGTATTTT.

This chain connects TRBV27 to TRBJ2-1; D remains unclear. This CDR3 region has 13 residues. Per germline, CDR1 MNHEY and CDR2 SMNVEV (reference sequence). The ends were cut back, 4 bases at V and 4 bases at J, with 8 bases in the middle. CDR3 loop: CASSSTGYNEQFF. The CDR3 DNA follows: TGTGCCAGCAGTTCGACTGGGTACAATGAGCAGTTCTTC.

The V gene is TRBV11-2, the J gene TRBJ2-1, with 12 bases lining up with TRBD2. CDR1 is SGHAT and CDR2 is FQNNGV in the germline V gene. Trimming took 3 bases from V and 8 from J; bases not matched to a gene: 11. The CDR3 is made up of 17 amino acids. CDR3 nucleotides: TGTGCCAGCAGCTTTGAGCCTCTAGCGGGAGGGAGGCATGAGCAGTTCTTC. This codes for CASSFEPLAGGRHEQFF.

The rearrangement uses TRBV21-1 and TRBJ2-5; the D segment call TRBD1 is taken from the table without a DNA check. TRBV21-1 corresponds to a pseudogene. This CDR3 contains 16 residues. The CDR3 loop reads CASSNRPEGARETQYF. The CDR3 nucleotides are TGTGCCAGCAGCAACCGACCTGAGGGGGCGCGGGAGACCCAGTACTTC.